This T cell receptor (beta chain) came from a study of shared clonotypes between healthy human individuals. Study background: Every donor yielded three CD4 naive, three CD4 memory, two CD8 naive and one CD8 memory plate.

Free of recent acute infections or vaccinations, the donors were healthy HIV-negative adults. Generated by immunoSEQ multiplex PCR, the TCRdb table keeps only in-frame clones and is missing some. Of 2 million to 3 million clones in the sample, just over 90% were seen once. General study results and limits: Sharing across several donors was seen in around 5% of naive CD4 clonotypes.

Comment on this clone: Antigen specificity is unknown.

The specimen was naive CD4+ T cells sorted from blood. As to subset: CD45RA+ positively selected. This TCR came from a man aged 18 to 30 in good health.

The CDR3 DNA follows: TGTGCCAGTAGCAATGGGGGCCACTCGGGGCAGTTCTTC. Its protein is CASSNGGHSGQFF. The chain carries TRBV19 and TRBJ2-1, with D possibly TRBD1 on 6 matching bases. V was cut by 6 bases and J by 12 bases, with 18 bases left in between. CDR3 length: 13 amino acids. Germline V gives CDR1 LNHDA, CDR2 SQIVND (reference sequence).